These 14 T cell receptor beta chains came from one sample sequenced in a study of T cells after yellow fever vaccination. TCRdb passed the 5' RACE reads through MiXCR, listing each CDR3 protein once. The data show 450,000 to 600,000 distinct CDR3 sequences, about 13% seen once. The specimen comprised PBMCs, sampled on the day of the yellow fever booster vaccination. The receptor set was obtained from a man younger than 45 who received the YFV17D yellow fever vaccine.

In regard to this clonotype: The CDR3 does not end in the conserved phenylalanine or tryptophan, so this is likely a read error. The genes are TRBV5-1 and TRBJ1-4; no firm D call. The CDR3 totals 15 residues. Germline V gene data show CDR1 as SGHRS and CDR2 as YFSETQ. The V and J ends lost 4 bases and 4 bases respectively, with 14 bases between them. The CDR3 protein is CASSAGGSDNEKLFS. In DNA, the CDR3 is TGCGCCAGCAGCGCAGGAGGCAGCGATAATGAAAAACTGTTTTCT.

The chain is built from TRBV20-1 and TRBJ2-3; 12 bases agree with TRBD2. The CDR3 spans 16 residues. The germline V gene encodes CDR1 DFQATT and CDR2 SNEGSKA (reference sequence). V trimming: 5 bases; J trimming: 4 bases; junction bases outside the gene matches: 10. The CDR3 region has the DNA TGCAGTGCTCCTCGGCTAGCGGGAGGGGGGGCAGATACGCAGTATTTT. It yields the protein CSAPRLAGGGADTQYF.

The CDR3 region has the DNA TGCAGCGTTGTTGCCGGTTATGGCTACACCTTC. Translation gives CSVVAGYGYTF. The chain is built from TRBV29-1 and TRBJ1-2; D is unresolved. This CDR3 region has 11 residues. Trimming removed 4 bases from V and 5 bases from J, with 8 bases in between. The V gene's germline CDR1 is SQVTM and CDR2 ANQGSEA.

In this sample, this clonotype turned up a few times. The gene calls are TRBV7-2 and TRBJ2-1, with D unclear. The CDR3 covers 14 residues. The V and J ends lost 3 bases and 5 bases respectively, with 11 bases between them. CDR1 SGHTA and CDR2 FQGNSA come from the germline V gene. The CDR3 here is CASSFGVFNNEQFF. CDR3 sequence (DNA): TGTGCCAGCAGCTTCGGTGTATTTAACAATGAGCAGTTCTTC. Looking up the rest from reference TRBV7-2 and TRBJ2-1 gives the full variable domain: GAGVSQSPSNKVTEKGKDVELRCDPISGHTALYWYRQSLGQGLEFLIYFQGNSAPDKSGLPSDRFSAERTGGSVSTLTIQRTQQEDSAVYLCASSFGVFNNEQFFGPGTRLTVL.

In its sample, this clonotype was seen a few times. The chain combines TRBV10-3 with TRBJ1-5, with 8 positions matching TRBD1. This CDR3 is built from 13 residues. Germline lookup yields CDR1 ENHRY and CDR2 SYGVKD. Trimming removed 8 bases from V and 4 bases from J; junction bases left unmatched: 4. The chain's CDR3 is CAIQRQGNQPQHF. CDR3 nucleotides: TGTGCCATCCAGAGACAGGGGAATCAGCCCCAGCATTTT.

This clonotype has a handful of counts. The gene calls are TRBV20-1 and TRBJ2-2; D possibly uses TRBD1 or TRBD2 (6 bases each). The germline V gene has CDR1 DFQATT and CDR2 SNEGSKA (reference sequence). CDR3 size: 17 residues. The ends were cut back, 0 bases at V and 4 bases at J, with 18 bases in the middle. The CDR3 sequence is CSARDGLGGIRTGELFF. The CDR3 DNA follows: TGCAGTGCTAGAGATGGTCTAGGGGGGATTCGCACCGGGGAGCTGTTTTTT.

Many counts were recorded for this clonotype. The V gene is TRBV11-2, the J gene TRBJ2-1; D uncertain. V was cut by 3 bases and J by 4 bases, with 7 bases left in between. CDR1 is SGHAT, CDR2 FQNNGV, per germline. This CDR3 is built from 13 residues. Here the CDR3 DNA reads TGTGCCAGCAGCTTGGACCATTACAATGAGCAGTTCTTC. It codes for CASSLDHYNEQFF.

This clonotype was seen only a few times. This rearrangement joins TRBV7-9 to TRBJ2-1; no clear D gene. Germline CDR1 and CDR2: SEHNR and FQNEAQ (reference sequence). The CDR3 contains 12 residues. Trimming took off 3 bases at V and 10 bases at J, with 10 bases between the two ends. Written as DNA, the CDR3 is TGTGCCAGCAGCTTTTATTCCGGGGAGCAGTTCTTC. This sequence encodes CASSFYSGEQFF. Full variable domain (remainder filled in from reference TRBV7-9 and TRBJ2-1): DTGVSQNPRHKITKRGQNVTFRCDPISEHNRLYWYRQTLGQGPEFLTYFQNEAQLEKSRLLSDRFSAERPKGSFSTLEIQRTEQGDSAMYLCASSFYSGEQFFGPGTRLTVL.

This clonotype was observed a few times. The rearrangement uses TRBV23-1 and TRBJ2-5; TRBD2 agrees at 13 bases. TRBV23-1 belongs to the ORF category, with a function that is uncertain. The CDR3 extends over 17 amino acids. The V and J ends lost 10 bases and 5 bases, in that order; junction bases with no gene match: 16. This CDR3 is CATSLPPGLAGWETQYF. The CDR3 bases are TGCGCCACGTCCCTGCCCCCGGGACTAGCGGGATGGGAGACCCAGTACTTC.

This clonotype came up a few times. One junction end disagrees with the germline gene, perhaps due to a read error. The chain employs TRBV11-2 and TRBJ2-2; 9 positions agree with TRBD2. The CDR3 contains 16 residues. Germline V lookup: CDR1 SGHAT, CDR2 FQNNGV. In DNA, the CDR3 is TGTGCCAGCAGATTAGGGACTAGCTGGAACACCGGGGAGCTGTTTTTT. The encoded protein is CASRLGTSWNTGELFF.

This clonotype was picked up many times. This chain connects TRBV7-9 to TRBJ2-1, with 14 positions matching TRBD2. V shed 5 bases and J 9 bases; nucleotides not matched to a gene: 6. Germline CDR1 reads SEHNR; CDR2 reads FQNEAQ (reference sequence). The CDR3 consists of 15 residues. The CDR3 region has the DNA TGTGCCAGCAGCAACCCGGGACTAGCGGGAGTTGAGCAGTTCTTC. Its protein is CASSNPGLAGVEQFF. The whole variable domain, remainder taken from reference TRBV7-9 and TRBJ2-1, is DTGVSQNPRHKITKRGQNVTFRCDPISEHNRLYWYRQTLGQGPEFLTYFQNEAQLEKSRLLSDRFSAERPKGSFSTLEIQRTEQGDSAMYLCASSNPGLAGVEQFFGPGTRLTVL.

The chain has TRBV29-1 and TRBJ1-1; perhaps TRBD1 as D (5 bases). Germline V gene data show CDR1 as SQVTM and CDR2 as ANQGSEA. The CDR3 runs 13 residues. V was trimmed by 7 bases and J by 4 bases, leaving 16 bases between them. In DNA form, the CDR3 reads TGCAGCGCGGTGAGGGGACCGGGCACTGAAGCTTTCTTT. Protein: CSAVRGPGTEAFF.

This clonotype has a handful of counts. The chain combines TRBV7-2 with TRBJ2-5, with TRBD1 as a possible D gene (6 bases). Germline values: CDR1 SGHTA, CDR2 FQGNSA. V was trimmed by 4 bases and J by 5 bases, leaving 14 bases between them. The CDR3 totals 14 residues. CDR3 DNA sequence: TGTGCCAGCAGCTCTACAGGGTGGCGCGAGACCCAGTACTTC. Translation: CASSSTGWRETQYF.

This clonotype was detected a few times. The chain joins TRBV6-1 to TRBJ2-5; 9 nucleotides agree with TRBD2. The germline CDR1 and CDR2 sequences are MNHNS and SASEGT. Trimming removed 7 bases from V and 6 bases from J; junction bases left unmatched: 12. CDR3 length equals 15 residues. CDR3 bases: TGTGCCAGCACGGAGGCGGGAGGGATTGAAAAGACCCAGTACTTC. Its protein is CASTEAGGIEKTQYF.